This T cell receptor (beta chain) was recorded in a study of CD8+ T cells in alopecia areata. The authors extracted RNA and reverse transcribed it into cDNA as the sequencing template. The protocol was immunoSEQ multiplex PCR, while the TCRdb copy is restricted to in-frame clones and leaves out a portion. Of 100,000 to 150,000 clones in the sample, around 63% are singletons; the top ten hold 4.5% to 6%. This CDR3 is 15 amino acids long. Trimming at V came to 3 bases and at J to 4 bases, leaving 4 bases not matched to a gene. Germline V CDR1 and CDR2: GTSNPN, SVGIG (reference sequence). Treatment meaning: oral pan-JAK inhibitor, 5-10 mg twice daily. Researchers gathered lesional scalp punch biopsies and peripheral blood from patients with alopecia areata. Study-wide points: Normal scalp had lower clonality than lesional scalp, with alopecia totalis/universalis lesions showing this most strongly. Administration of tofacitinib significantly diminished scalp clonality and expanded CD8+ clones within the top 100.

In regard to this clone: The antigen is unknown.

The genes are TRBV30 and TRBJ2-2; 11 bases match TRBD2. The sequences come from CD4+ T cells sorted from blood, collected at week 4, from a patient treated with tofacitinib. This TCR came from a human donor with alopecia areata. The CDR3 sequence: CAWRTSGSLTGELFF. The CDR3, as DNA: TGTGCCTGGAGAACTAGCGGGAGCCTCACCGGGGAGCTGTTTTTT.